This T cell receptor beta chain originates from a study of radiotherapy plus CTLA-4 blockade in lung cancer. V gave up 3 bases and J gave up 6 bases, with 7 bases separating them. Germline V lookup: CDR1 MNHEY, CDR2 SMNVEV (reference sequence). CDR3 length equals 12 residues. The protocol was immunoSEQ multiplex PCR, while the TCRdb copy is restricted to in-frame clones and leaves out a portion. This table has about 98,000 clones, approximately 85% appearing once. The sequence was obtained from a human donor with non-small cell lung cancer who had a partial response to radiotherapy plus ipilimumab. This chain connects TRBV27 to TRBJ2-3; D ambiguous. The sequencing used peripheral blood, collected from a patient treated with radiotherapy plus ipilimumab. CDR3 amino acids: CASSFRSDTQYF. The CDR3 DNA is TGTGCCAGCAGTTTTCGGTCGGATACGCAGTATTTT.